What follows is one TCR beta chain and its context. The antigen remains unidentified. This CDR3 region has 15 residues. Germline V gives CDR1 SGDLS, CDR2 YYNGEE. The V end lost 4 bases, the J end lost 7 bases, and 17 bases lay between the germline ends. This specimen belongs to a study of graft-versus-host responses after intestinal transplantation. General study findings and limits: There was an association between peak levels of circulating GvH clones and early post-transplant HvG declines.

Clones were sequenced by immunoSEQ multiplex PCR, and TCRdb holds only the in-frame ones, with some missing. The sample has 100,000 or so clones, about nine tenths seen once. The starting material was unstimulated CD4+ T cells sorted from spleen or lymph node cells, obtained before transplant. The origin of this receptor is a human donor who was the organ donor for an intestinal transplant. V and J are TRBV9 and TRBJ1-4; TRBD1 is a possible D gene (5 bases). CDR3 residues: CASSPSRASSEKLFF. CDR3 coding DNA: TGTGCCAGCAGCCCTTCCAGGGCGTCGAGTGAAAAACTGTTTTTT.